This is a list of T cell receptor beta chains from one sample in a study of regulatory dendritic cells for organ transplantation. Sequenced by immunoSEQ multiplex PCR; TCRdb stores in-frame clones only, minus some. The data show about 38,000 clones, approximately 90% seen once. Sequencing was done on a sample of naive CD8+ T cells from blood. These receptors were taken from a human donor in good health. CDR3s leave out the opening cysteine and the closing phenylalanine or tryptophan.

V: TRBV4-3; J: TRBJ1-1; CDR3: ASSRTGQNTEAF
V: TRBV9; J: TRBJ1-3; CDR3: ASSVGRGRINTIY
V: TRBV19; J: TRBJ2-1; CDR3: ASSIGYNEQF
V: TRBV30; J: TRBJ1-4; CDR3: AWSSGPGDEKLF
V: TRBV19; J: TRBJ2-7; CDR3: ASSHERRTESSYEQY
V: TRBV12-5; J: TRBJ2-1; CDR3: ASGRTSGSPWVSNEQF
V: TRBV6-5; J: TRBJ1-2; CDR3: ASSLSRVYGYT
V: TRBV6-4; J: TRBJ2-1; CDR3: ASSEKGTGGPPIYNEQF
V: TRBV27; J: TRBJ1-2; CDR3: ASRAGGNGYT
V: TRBV7-9; J: TRBJ2-3; CDR3: ASSFGTLISTDTQY
V: TRBV11-2; J: TRBJ2-2; CDR3: ASSLVGPGSVGELF
V: TRBV7-8; J: TRBJ1-2; CDR3: ASSSLGGYGYT
V: TRBV28; J: TRBJ2-3; CDR3: ASSLNLRWDYEGGQY
V: TRBV5-4; J: TRBJ2-5; CDR3: ASSSGLAGPQETQY
V: TRBV4-3; J: TRBJ1-1; CDR3: ASSQGAFATTEAF
V: TRBV15; J: TRBJ2-3; CDR3: ATSRDLITSTDTQY
V: TRBV19; J: TRBJ1-2; CDR3: ASSTHTTAVYGYT
V: TRBV7-9; J: TRBJ2-7; CDR3: ASSIRPQGYEQY
V: TRBV12-5; J: TRBJ1-5; CDR3: ASDGGLSGQPQH
V: TRBV6-5; J: TRBJ2-7; CDR3: ASSFWGLSSYEQY
V: TRBV4-3; J: TRBJ2-1; CDR3: ASSLNRGRVYNEQF
V: TRBV29-1; J: TRBJ2-1; CDR3: SVEGGTGSYNEQF
V: TRBV6-5; J: TRBJ2-7; CDR3: ASSHGTSYEQY
V: TRBV11-2; J: TRBJ2-1; CDR3: ASSPSTGVNEQF
V: TRBV9; J: TRBJ2-3; CDR3: ASSGSGRHTDTQY
V: TRBV9; J: TRBJ2-7; CDR3: ASSGDFSEQY
V: TRBV11-3; J: TRBJ2-3; CDR3: ASSPYTGVGADTQY
V: TRBV2; J: TRBJ2-7; CDR3: ALVGGRYEQY
V: TRBV5-4; J: TRBJ2-7; CDR3: ASSSGTGDYEQY
V: TRBV27; J: TRBJ1-2; CDR3: ASSLTRGYGYT
V: TRBV5-6; J: TRBJ2-2; CDR3: ASSLLAGRLELF
V: TRBV9; J: TRBJ2-2; CDR3: ASRARGAGELF
V: TRBV5-5; J: TRBJ1-1; CDR3: ASSTQHQINTEAF